The entry that follows covers one TCR beta chain sequence. Antigen: not known. The treatment is: approximately 10-day PBMC culture with coronavirus spike peptide pools or control peptides (ViraFEST assay). The CDR3 covers 15 residues. Germline V lookup: CDR1 MNHEY, CDR2 SMNVEV (reference sequence). V shed 1 base and J shed 0 bases, with 4 bases lying between them. Sequence data for DNA of cultured CD4+ T cells were generated by the Oncomine TCR Beta short-read assay. TCRdb redid the calling of the PCR reads with MiXCR, one entry per CDR3 protein. Altogether 28,000 or so distinct CDR3 sequences are present, about three fifths being singletons, with the ten largest covering around 5%. The data are from a study of vaccination and CD4 T cells after COVID-19. Turning to the study itself: Controls had a CEFX pool, an HIV-1 Nef pool, or no peptide added.

Findings and limits, study-wide: Median SARS-CoV-2-reactive clonotype numbers rose nonsignificantly, about 21 to 38. Convalescent patients' median share of reactive clones seen only post-vaccination was 70% to 90%.

The V and J genes are TRBV27 and TRBJ2-6; D is ambiguous. The sequence came from a human donor who had recovered from COVID-19. Sequences were obtained from CD4+ T cells from blood, cultured in vitro. In DNA, the CDR3 is TGTGCCAGCAGTTTATGGAGCTCTGGGGCCAACGTCCTGACTTTC. Its protein is CASSLWSSGANVLTF.